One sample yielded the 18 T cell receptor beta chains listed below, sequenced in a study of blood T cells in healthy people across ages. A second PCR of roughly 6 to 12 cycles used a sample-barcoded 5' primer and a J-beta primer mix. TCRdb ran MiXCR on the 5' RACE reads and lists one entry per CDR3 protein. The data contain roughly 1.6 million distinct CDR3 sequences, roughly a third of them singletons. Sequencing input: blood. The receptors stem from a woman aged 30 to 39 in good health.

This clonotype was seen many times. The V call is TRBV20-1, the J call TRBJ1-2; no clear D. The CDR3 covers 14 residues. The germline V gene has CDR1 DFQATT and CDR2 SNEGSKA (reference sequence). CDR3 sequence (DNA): TGCGGGCTTGAAGGTCGAGCAGAAACTTATGGCTACACCTTC. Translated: CGLEGRAETYGYTF.

This chain's CDR3 is CASSPALRTSWNNEQFF. In nucleotides, the CDR3 is TGTGCCAGCAGTCCCGCGCTGAGGACCTCCTGGAACAATGAGCAGTTCTTC. The rearrangement joins TRBV28 to TRBJ2-1; D not resolved. The germline V gene encodes CDR1 MDHEN and CDR2 SYDVKM. Trimming left V 5 bases short and J 5 bases short, with 22 bases between. The CDR3 is 17 amino acids.

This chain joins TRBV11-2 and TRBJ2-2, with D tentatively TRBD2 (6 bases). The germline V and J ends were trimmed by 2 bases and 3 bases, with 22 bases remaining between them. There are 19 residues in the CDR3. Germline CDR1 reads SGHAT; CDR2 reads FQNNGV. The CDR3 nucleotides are TGTGCCAGCAGCTTACTCGTTACCGCGGGAAGCGTGGACACCGGGGAGCTGTTTTTT. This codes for CASSLLVTAGSVDTGELFF.

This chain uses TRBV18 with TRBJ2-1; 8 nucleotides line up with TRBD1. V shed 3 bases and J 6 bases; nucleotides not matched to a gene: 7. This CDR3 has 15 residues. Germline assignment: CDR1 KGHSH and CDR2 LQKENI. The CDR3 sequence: CASSPTGQGVNEQFF. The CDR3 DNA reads TGTGCCAGCTCACCGACTGGACAGGGAGTCAATGAGCAGTTCTTC.

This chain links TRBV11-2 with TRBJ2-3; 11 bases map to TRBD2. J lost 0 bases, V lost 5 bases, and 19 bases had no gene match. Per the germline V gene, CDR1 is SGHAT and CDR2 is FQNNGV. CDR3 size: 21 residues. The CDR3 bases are TGTGCCAGCAGCATTAAGGCCCTACTAGCGGGGGCCGTTACTAGCACAGATACGCAGTATTTT. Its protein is CASSIKALLAGAVTSTDTQYF.

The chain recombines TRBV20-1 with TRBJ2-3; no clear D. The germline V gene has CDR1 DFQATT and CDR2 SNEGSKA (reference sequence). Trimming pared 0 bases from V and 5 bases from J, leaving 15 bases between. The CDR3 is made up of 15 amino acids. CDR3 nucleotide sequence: TGCAGTGCTAGAGATCTCCTAGACCACAGAGATACGCAGTATTTT. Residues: CSARDLLDHRDTQYF.

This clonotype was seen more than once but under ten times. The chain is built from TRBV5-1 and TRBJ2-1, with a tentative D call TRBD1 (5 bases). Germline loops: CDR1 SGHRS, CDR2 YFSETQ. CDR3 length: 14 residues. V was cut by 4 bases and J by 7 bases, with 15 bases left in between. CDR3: CASSRGHRDNEQFF. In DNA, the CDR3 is TGCGCCAGCAGCAGGGGCCATAGGGATAATGAGCAGTTCTTC. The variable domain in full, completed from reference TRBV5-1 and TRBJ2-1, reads KAGVTQTPRYLIKTRGQQVTLSCSPISGHRSVSWYQQTPGQGLQFLFEYFSETQRNKGNFPGRFSGRQFSNSRSEMNVSTLELGDSALYLCASSRGHRDNEQFFGPGTRLTVL.

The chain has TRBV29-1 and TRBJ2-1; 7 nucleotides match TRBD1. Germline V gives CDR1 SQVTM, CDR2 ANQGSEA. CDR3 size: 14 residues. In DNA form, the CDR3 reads TGCGGCGCCGCACAGGGGTGGTTGGGTAATGAGCAGTTCTTC. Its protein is CGAAQGWLGNEQFF.

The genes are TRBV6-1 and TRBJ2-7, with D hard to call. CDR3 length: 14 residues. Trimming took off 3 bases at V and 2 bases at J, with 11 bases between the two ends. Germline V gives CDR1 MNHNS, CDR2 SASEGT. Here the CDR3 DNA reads TGTGCCAGCAGTGATATGCCACCCCCCTACGAGCAGTACTTC. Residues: CASSDMPPPYEQYF.

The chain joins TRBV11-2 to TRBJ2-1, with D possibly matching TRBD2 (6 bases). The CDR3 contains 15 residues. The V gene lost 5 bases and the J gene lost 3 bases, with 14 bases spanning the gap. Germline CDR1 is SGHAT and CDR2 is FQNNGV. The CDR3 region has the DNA TGTGCCAGCAGCATTGGGACTCAGCACTACAATGAGCAGTTCTTC. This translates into CASSIGTQHYNEQFF.

The CDR3 DNA reads TGTGCCAGCAGCAAGCTAGGACTAGCGGGAGGTACTGGCAGCACAGATACGCAGTATTTT. It specifies CASSKLGLAGGTGSTDTQYF. V gene TRBV7-2 combines with J gene TRBJ2-3; TRBD2 agrees at 14 bases. This CDR3 region has 20 residues. V shed 5 bases and J 0 bases; nucleotides not matched to a gene: 13. Germline loops: CDR1 SGHTA, CDR2 FQGNSA.

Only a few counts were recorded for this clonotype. The CDR3 DNA reads TGTGCCAGCAGTGAACGACGGGTGCAGGAGGAGACCCAGTACTTC. Its protein is CASSERRVQEETQYF. The chain joins TRBV6-1 to TRBJ2-5, with D uncertain. Between the trimmed V and J ends, which lost 2 bases and 5 bases, there was a span of 15 bases. CDR1 and CDR2 from the germline V gene are MNHNS and SASEGT. CDR3 length: 15 amino acids.

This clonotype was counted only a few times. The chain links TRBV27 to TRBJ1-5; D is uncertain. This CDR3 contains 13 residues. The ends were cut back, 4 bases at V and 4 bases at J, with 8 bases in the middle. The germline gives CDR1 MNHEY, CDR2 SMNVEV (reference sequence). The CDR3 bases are TGTGCCAGCAGTTGGGGTCGGAATCAGCCCCAGCATTTT. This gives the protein CASSWGRNQPQHF.

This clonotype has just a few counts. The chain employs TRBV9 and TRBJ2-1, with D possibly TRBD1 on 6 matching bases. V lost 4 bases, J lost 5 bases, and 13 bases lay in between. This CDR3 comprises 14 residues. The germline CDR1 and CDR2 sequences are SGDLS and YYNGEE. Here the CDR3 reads CASSPREGDNEQFF. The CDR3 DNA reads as TGTGCCAGCAGCCCCCGAGAGGGGGACAATGAGCAGTTCTTC.

The CDR3 loop is CASSFRGAGRDEQFF. CDR3 bases: TGTGCCAGCAGCTTTCGGGGGGCAGGGAGGGATGAGCAGTTCTTC. This chain uses TRBV7-2 with TRBJ2-1, with D perhaps matching TRBD2 (7 bases). The CDR3 sequence is 15 residues long. V lost 3 bases and J 8 bases, leaving 17 bases between the germline ends. CDR1 is SGHTA, CDR2 FQGNSA, per germline. Supplemented by reference TRBV7-2 and TRBJ2-1, the full variable domain reads GAGVSQSPSNKVTEKGKDVELRCDPISGHTALYWYRQSLGQGLEFLIYFQGNSAPDKSGLPSDRFSAERTGGSVSTLTIQRTQQEDSAVYLCASSFRGAGRDEQFFGPGTRLTVL.

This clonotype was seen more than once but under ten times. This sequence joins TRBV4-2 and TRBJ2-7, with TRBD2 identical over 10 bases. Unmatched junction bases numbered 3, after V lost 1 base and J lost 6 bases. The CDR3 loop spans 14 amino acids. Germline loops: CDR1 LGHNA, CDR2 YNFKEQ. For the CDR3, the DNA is TGTGCCAGCAGCCAAGCGCTAGCGGGGGTCGAGCAGTACTTC. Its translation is CASSQALAGVEQYF.

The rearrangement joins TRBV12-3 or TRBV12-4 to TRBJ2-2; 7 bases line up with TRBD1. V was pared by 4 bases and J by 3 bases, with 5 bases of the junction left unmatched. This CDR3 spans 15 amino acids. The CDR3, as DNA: TGTGCCAGCAGTTGGGGTGACAGGGACACCGGGGAGCTGTTTTTT. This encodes CASSWGDRDTGELFF.

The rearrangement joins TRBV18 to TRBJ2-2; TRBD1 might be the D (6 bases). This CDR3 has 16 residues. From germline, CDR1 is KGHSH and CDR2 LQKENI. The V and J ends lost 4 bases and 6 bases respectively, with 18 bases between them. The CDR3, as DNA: TGTGCCAGCTCACTACAGGGAAGATCTTTCTCCGGGGAGCTGTTTTTT. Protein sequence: CASSLQGRSFSGELFF.